This T cell receptor (beta chain) was documented in a study of TET2 disruption in CD19-targeted CAR T cells. The treatment denotes: autologous CTL019 cells: CD19 CAR with 4-1BB and CD3 zeta domains. TCR zeta and 4-1BB domains were built into the CD19 CAR. The starting T cells for CTL019 came from a peripheral blood leukapheresis. Points on this clone: What it recognizes is unknown.

The data were produced by immunoSEQ multiplex PCR, yet TCRdb's version contains in-frame clones alone and is incomplete. The listing contains roughly 26,000 clones. The sequence was obtained from a man in his 70s with chronic lymphocytic leukemia. The sample here was CD8- CAR+ T cells sorted from cultured blood T cells, taken for CD19 CAR T cell therapy. Subset specified: CD8-negative CAR-positive T cells from the infusion product.

The DNA read from the CDR3 is TGCAGCGTTTCCGGGACAGGGGGGCATCAGCCT. As protein: CSVSGTGGHQP. The entire CDR3 protein is CSVSGTGGHQPQYF. The rearrangement links TRBV29-1 to TRBJ2-4, with TRBD1 matching over 11 bases. The read halts 3 residues ahead of the CDR3 end, with the missing end drawn from the germline J gene. The V gene's germline CDR1 is SQVTM and CDR2 ANQGSEA. The CDR3 spans 14 residues.